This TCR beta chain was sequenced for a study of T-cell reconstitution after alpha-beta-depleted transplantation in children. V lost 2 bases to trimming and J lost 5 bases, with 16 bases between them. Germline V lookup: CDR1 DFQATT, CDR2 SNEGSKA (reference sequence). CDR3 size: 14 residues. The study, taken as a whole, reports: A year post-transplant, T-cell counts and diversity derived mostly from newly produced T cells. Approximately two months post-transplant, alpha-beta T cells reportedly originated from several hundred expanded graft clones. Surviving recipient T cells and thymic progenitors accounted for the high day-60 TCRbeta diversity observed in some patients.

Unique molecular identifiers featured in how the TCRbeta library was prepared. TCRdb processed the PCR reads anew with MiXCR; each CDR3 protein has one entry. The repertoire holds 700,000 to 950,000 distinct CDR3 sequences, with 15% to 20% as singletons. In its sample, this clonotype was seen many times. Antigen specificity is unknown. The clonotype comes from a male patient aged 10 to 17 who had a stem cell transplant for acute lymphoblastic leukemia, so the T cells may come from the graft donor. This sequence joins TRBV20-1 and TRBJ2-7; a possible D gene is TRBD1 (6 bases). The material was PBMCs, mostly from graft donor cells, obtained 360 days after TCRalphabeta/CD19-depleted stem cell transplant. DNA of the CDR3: TGCAGTGCTAGAAAGGGGACAAGCGGCGACGAGCAGTACTTC. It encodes CSARKGTSGDEQYF.